What follows are 19 T cell receptor beta chains derived from one specimen sequenced in a study of blood T cell repertoires in COVID-19. Using immunoSEQ multiplex PCR, the repertoire was profiled, and TCRdb retains in-frame clones only, with some absent. The sample contains approximately 480,000 clones, 75% to 90% of which appear only once. The sequencing input was peripheral blood. These receptors came from a man aged 18-30 years with COVID-19, enrolled during active disease.

The chain joins TRBV6-5 to TRBJ1-6; 9 nucleotides match TRBD1. The trim removed 6 bases at V and 7 bases at J, leaving 7 bases unmatched. The V gene's germline CDR1 is MNHEY and CDR2 SVGAGI. The CDR3 extends over 15 amino acids. The CDR3 is CASSQEGTGNSPLHF. The CDR3 region has the DNA TGTGCCAGCAGCCAAGAGGGGACAGGGAATTCACCCCTCCACTTT.

The chain carries TRBV2 and TRBJ2-7; 7 nucleotides match TRBD1. Germline CDR1 reads SNHLY; CDR2 reads FYNNEI. This CDR3 has 14 amino acids. The J segment lost 1 base and the V segment lost 7 bases, leaving 7 bases of the junction unmatched. CDR3 DNA sequence: TGTGCCAGCAATAGACAGGGAACGTCCTACGAGCAGTACTTC. It encodes CASNRQGTSYEQYF. Supplemented by reference TRBV2 and TRBJ2-7, the full variable domain reads EPEVTQTPSHQVTQMGQEVILRCVPISNHLYFYWYRQILGQKVEFLVSFYNNEISEKSEIFDDQFSVERPDGSNFTLKIRSTKLEDSAMYFCASNRQGTSYEQYFGPGTRLTVT.

A word on this clone: The same CDR3 also results from other DNA sequences found in this sample. The J gene is TRBJ1-1, the V gene TRBV5-6; D unclear. CDR3 length: 11 residues. CDR1 and CDR2 from the germline V gene are SGHDT and YYEEEE. V gave up 0 bases and J gave up 6 bases, with 3 bases separating them. This chain's CDR3 is CASSLGAEAFF. CDR3 sequence (DNA): TGTGCCAGCAGCTTGGGCGCTGAAGCTTTCTTT.

The V call is TRBV7-3, the J call TRBJ2-1; 15 bases align to TRBD2. CDR3 length equals 17 residues. Trimming at V came to 4 bases and at J to 9 bases, leaving 10 bases not matched to a gene. Germline CDR1 is SGHTA and CDR2 is FQGTGA. CDR3 in amino acids: CASSSQGLAGGIGEQFF. CDR3 sequence (DNA): TGTGCCAGCAGCTCCCAAGGACTAGCGGGAGGGATAGGTGAGCAGTTCTTC.

This clone was recorded a few times. The genes are TRBV6-5 and TRBJ2-7; perhaps TRBD2 as D (5 bases). From germline, CDR1 is MNHEY and CDR2 SVGAGI. Trimming took off 7 bases at V and 6 bases at J, with 22 bases between the two ends. The CDR3 runs to 15 residues. The CDR3 region has the DNA TGTGCCAGCATTAAGGACGGGCGGAGGTTAGGCGAGCAGTACTTC. Amino acids: CASIKDGRRLGEQYF.

The J gene is TRBJ2-1, the V gene TRBV7-8; maybe TRBD1 (6 bases). The CDR3 has 14 residues. The germline CDR1 and CDR2 sequences are SGHVS and FQNEAQ. Deletions cut 2 bases from V and 5 bases from J, with 10 bases between. The CDR3 DNA sequence: TGTGCCAGCAGCTTAAGGGGGATCCACAATGAGCAGTTCTTC. This translates into CASSLRGIHNEQFF.

CDR3 loop: CAWSGTRNTGELFF. The CDR3 nucleotides are TGTGCCTGGAGTGGGACAAGGAACACCGGGGAGCTGTTTTTT. The chain joins TRBV30 to TRBJ2-2, with D maybe TRBD1 (5 bases). The CDR3 runs to 14 residues. V was trimmed by 1 base and J by 1 base, leaving 7 bases between them. Germline CDR1 and CDR2: GTSNPN and SVGIG (reference sequence).

This clone was found a few times. V is TRBV4-1 and J is TRBJ2-5, with D perhaps matching TRBD1 (5 bases). This CDR3 is 16 amino acids long. V was trimmed by 4 bases and J by 2 bases, leaving 17 bases between them. Germline values: CDR1 MGHRA, CDR2 YSYEKL. The CDR3 nucleotides read TGCGCCAGCAGCCCCCTCGGAAGGGGCGAGCAAGAGACCCAGTACTTC. Protein sequence: CASSPLGRGEQETQYF.

This chain joins TRBV6-1 and TRBJ1-5; no firm D call. The CDR3 has 19 residues. CDR1 is MNHNS and CDR2 is SASEGT in the germline V gene. Trimming removed 4 bases at V and 1 base at J, with 23 bases between. Here the CDR3 reads CASSGSGGPKLGSNQPQHF. CDR3 in DNA: TGTGCCAGCAGTGGGTCGGGTGGCCCTAAGCTCGGAAGCAATCAGCCCCAGCATTTT.

The sample holds one count of this clone. V gene TRBV7-3 combines with J gene TRBJ2-3, with D possibly matching TRBD2 (6 bases). Germline values: CDR1 SGHTA, CDR2 FQGTGA. V was clipped by 2 bases and J by 3 bases, with 9 bases between them. This CDR3 is built from 14 residues. CDR3 sequence: CASSLSGLTDTQYF. The DNA of the CDR3 is TGTGCCAGCAGCTTATCCGGACTAACAGATACGCAGTATTTT. The entire variable domain, with the rest obtained from reference TRBV7-3 and TRBJ2-3, is as follows: GAGVSQTPSNKVTEKGKYVELRCDPISGHTALYWYRQSLGQGPEFLIYFQGTGAADDSGLPNDRFFAVRPEGSVSTLKIQRTERGDSAVYLCASSLSGLTDTQYFGPGTRLTVL.

The rearrangement joins TRBV7-3 to TRBJ2-6, with D maybe TRBD1 (5 bases). The CDR3 sequence is 14 residues long. Germline CDR1 reads SGHTA; CDR2 reads FQGTGA. V shed 2 bases and J shed 4 bases, with 6 bases lying between them. The CDR3 DNA reads TGTGCCAGCAGCTTAGGGGCAGGGGCCAACGTCCTGACTTTC. Encoded protein: CASSLGAGANVLTF.

The chain recombines TRBV11-2 with TRBJ2-3, with 7 bases aligning to TRBD1. The CDR3 length is 16 residues. V lost 4 bases, J lost 0 bases, and 7 bases stayed unmatched. Germline V gene lookup returns CDR1 SGHAT and CDR2 FQNNGV. The CDR3 sequence is CASSSYRGRSTDTQYF. DNA of the CDR3: TGTGCCAGCAGCTCCTACAGGGGCAGAAGCACAGATACGCAGTATTTT.

The V and J genes are TRBV7-9 and TRBJ1-1; D gene ambiguous. The V gene's germline CDR1 is SEHNR and CDR2 FQNEAQ (reference sequence). This CDR3 has 17 amino acids. V lost 5 bases to trimming and J lost 2 bases, with 21 bases between them. The chain's CDR3 is CASSPLKIGGLNTEAFF. For the CDR3, the DNA is TGTGCCAGCAGCCCGTTGAAGATAGGCGGGCTCAACACTGAAGCTTTCTTT.

The V call is TRBV9, the J call TRBJ2-1, with 9 bases matching TRBD2. The length of the CDR3 is 17 residues. Germline V CDR1 and CDR2: SGDLS, YYNGEE. Germline trimming cut 0 bases from V and 5 bases from J; bases unmatched to any gene: 9. CDR3 residues: CASSVELTSGRHNEQFF. In nucleotides, the CDR3 is TGTGCCAGCAGCGTAGAGCTTACTAGCGGGCGGCACAATGAGCAGTTCTTC.

The V call is TRBV15, the J call TRBJ2-3; TRBD2 matches at 8 bases. Germline CDR1 is LNHNV and CDR2 is YYDKDF (reference sequence). J lost 5 bases, V lost 1 base, and 5 bases had no gene match. The CDR3 length is 15 residues. CDR3 loop: CATSRGLAGGDTQYF. CDR3 coding DNA: TGTGCCACCAGCAGAGGGCTAGCGGGCGGAGATACGCAGTATTTT.

J is TRBJ2-5 and V is TRBV25-1; possible D gene TRBD1, 6 bases. The CDR3 covers 15 residues. Germline lookup yields CDR1 MGHDK and CDR2 SYGVNS. Trimming stripped 6 bases from V and 2 bases from J, with 16 bases between. CDR3 region: CASSTSQGFQETQYF. CDR3 nucleotide sequence: TGTGCCAGCAGCACTTCTCAGGGGTTTCAAGAGACCCAGTACTTC.

The chain combines TRBV2 with TRBJ2-5; 7 nucleotides line up with TRBD1. The CDR3 spans 15 residues. V shed 4 bases and J 3 bases; nucleotides not matched to a gene: 8. Germline V gene data show CDR1 as SNHLY and CDR2 as FYNNEI. The CDR3 region has the DNA TGTGCCAGCAGTGGGCCCCGGGACAGAAAAGAGACCCAGTACTTC. Protein sequence: CASSGPRDRKETQYF.

Here the CDR3 reads CASSPRGYEQFF. CDR3 coding DNA: TGTGCCAGCAGTCCAAGGGGGTATGAGCAGTTCTTC. The chain combines TRBV27 with TRBJ2-1; D may be TRBD1 (6 bases). The V end lost 5 bases, the J end lost 8 bases, and 10 bases lay between the germline ends. The germline gives CDR1 MNHEY, CDR2 SMNVEV (reference sequence). This CDR3 is built from 12 residues.

The genes are TRBV19 and TRBJ1-2; the match to TRBD1 covers 7 bases. V shed 9 bases and J 7 bases; nucleotides not matched to a gene: 11. The CDR3 covers 13 residues. Germline V gene data show CDR1 as LNHDA and CDR2 as SQIVND (reference sequence). The CDR3 region is CASSGTASIGYTF. DNA for the CDR3: TGTGCCAGCTCCGGGACAGCTTCTATTGGCTACACCTTC.